One and the same sample provided the 5 T cell receptor beta chains below, sequenced in a study of blood T cell repertoires in COVID-19. Here immunoSEQ multiplex PCR was the method, and the copy in TCRdb shows in-frame clones only, minus some. Altogether 250,000 or so clones are present, roughly nine tenths being singletons, with the ten largest covering approximately 1.2%. Sequencing input: PBMCs or T cells enriched from blood (not recorded which). The receptors come from a human donor in a cohort exposed to, infected with or recovered from COVID-19 (not recorded which). The donor label of this sample is uncertain.

This sequence joins TRBV15 and TRBJ2-5; TRBD1 aligns across 11 bases. CDR1 LNHNV and CDR2 YYDKDF come from the germline V gene (reference sequence). This CDR3 is 12 amino acids long. The junction had 3 bases not matched to a gene; V was cut back by 8 bases and J by 7 bases. The CDR3 region has the DNA TGTGCCACCGGGACAGGGGGGTTGACCCAGTACTTC. Its translation is CATGTGGLTQYF.

This clone was counted a single time. CDR3 protein: CASSLKHTNTEAFF. CDR3 nucleotide sequence: TGTGCCAGCTCACTTAAACACACAAACACTGAAGCTTTCTTT. The chain uses TRBV18 and TRBJ1-1; D remains ambiguous. Germline lookup yields CDR1 KGHSH and CDR2 LQKENI. The CDR3 is 14 residues long. V lost 4 bases to trimming and J lost 2 bases, with 11 bases between them.

This sequence joins TRBV24-1 and TRBJ2-6, with D possibly being TRBD1 (6 bases). Per germline, CDR1 KGHDR and CDR2 SFDVKD. The CDR3 spans 17 residues. The V end lost 4 bases, the J end lost 0 bases, and 12 bases lay between the germline ends. This chain's CDR3 is CATSDTGPTSGANVLTF. DNA for the CDR3: TGTGCCACCAGTGACACAGGGCCGACCTCTGGGGCCAACGTCCTGACTTTC.

This clone was observed once. V is TRBV7-2 and J is TRBJ2-3, with 7 nucleotides matching TRBD1. CDR3 length: 17 residues. Germline values: CDR1 SGHTA, CDR2 FQGNSA. V lost 4 bases and J lost 2; bases outside the gene matches: 12. The CDR3 DNA is TGTGCCAGCAGCTCCTCTCACGCCAGGGGGTACACAGATACGCAGTATTTT. It is translated as CASSSSHARGYTDTQYF.

The CDR3 DNA reads as TGCGCCAGCAGCCAAGTCCGTAGGACAGACAATGAGCAGTTCTTC. It codes for CASSQVRRTDNEQFF. The V and J genes are TRBV4-3 and TRBJ2-1; possibly TRBD1 for D (6 bases). CDR3 size: 15 residues. V lost 1 base and J lost 5, with 12 bases in between. The germline V gene has CDR1 LGHNA and CDR2 YSLEER.